This T cell receptor beta chain was identified in a study of tumor-infiltrating lymphocytes in primary liver carcinoma. Regarding the study as a whole: When set against blood, tumors had a significantly higher top-250-clone fraction (p = 0.039).

The CDR3 contains 10 residues. Looked up from germline, CDR1 is MNHEY and CDR2 is SVGEGT. Trimming took 8 bases from V and 10 from J, leaving 8 bases between them. As regards this clonotype: The antigen remains unidentified.

With 500 ng total RNA as template and a constant-region primer, TCR beta cDNA was made. Three nested multiplex PCR rounds, a slightly modified ARM-PCR method, built the TCR beta libraries. It was with TRBV1-TRBV30 forward primers and a C-beta reverse primer that the first two PCR rounds were run, at around 11 cycles each. One entry per CDR3 protein, called by TCRdb with MiXCR from the multiplex PCR reads. The repertoire holds more than 55,000 distinct CDR3 sequences, 55% to 75% seen once, with approximately 50% in the top ten. Unsorted bulk tissue of roughly 20-34 mg yielded co-extracted RNA and DNA.

The clonotype originates from a middle-aged man with primary liver carcinoma and hepatitis B virus infection. Source material: liver tumor tissue from sampling region 2. Subset: tumor region T2, inferior pole. The rearrangement uses TRBV6-2 or TRBV6-3 and TRBJ2-2; D remains ambiguous. This CDR3 reads CASGPMELFF. CDR3 DNA sequence: TGTGCCAGCGGGCCCATGGAGCTGTTTTTT.